Below, one T cell receptor beta chain is given with its context. The protocol was immunoSEQ multiplex PCR, while the TCRdb copy is restricted to in-frame clones and leaves out a portion. The repertoire includes a few hundred thousand clones, roughly nine tenths of them detected once, and around 3% sits in the top ten. Those enrolled in Seattle joined during active infection and were followed longitudinally afterward. The entry originates in a study of blood T cell repertoires in COVID-19. Trimming took off 6 bases at V and 8 bases at J, with 13 bases between the two ends. The CDR3 length is 13 residues. Germline V CDR1 and CDR2: MNHEY, SMNVEV (reference sequence).

This TCR derives from a woman younger than 45 with COVID-19, enrolled during active disease. The rearrangement links TRBV27 to TRBJ1-4; D not resolved. Sequenced input: peripheral blood. CDR3 DNA sequence: TGTGCCAGCAGCCCCAAGCAGGCAGAAAAACTGTTTTTT. This translates into CASSPKQAEKLFF.